This entry features one TCR beta chain sequence. The antigen is not known. A clone one base away is much larger, so this may be a read error. At the DNA level, this CDR3 is encoded by other sequences in the same sample as well. The entry originates in a study of shared clonotypes between healthy human individuals. The CDR3 totals 10 residues. Trimming removed 3 bases from V and 3 bases from J, with 3 bases in between. From germline, CDR1 is DFQATT and CDR2 SNEGSKA (reference sequence). Study results and caveats: Few donors limited the genetic and exposure-history diversity represented. Clonotypes shared by all four donors outscored non-shared clonotypes in generation probability.

TCRdb's table, derived via immunoSEQ multiplex PCR, lists solely in-frame clones and lacks some. Here the sample spans roughly 300,000 clones, about 70% being singletons. The clonotype comes from a man aged 25-45 years in good health. The chain couples TRBV20-1 to TRBJ2-7; unclear D gene. The sample taken for sequencing was memory CD4+ T cells sorted from blood. Specified subset: CD45RA-negative fraction. The CDR3 DNA reads as TGCAGTGCTAGGGACTACGAGCAGTACTTC. Translation: CSARDYEQYF.